This T cell receptor (beta chain) was identified during a study of blood T cell repertoires in COVID-19. This table comes from immunoSEQ multiplex PCR, and its TCRdb copy is limited to in-frame clones, with some not included. Seen here are about 70,000 clones, 70% to 90% observed once, and the top ten hold approximately 19%. The sequencing input was peripheral blood. This sequence originates from a woman of 80 years or more with acute or convalescent COVID-19.

CDR3 sequence: CASSLETSGSLYEQYF. CDR3 coding DNA: TGTGCCAGCAGCTTAGAGACTAGCGGGTCCCTTTACGAGCAGTACTTC. The chain carries TRBV7-2 and TRBJ2-7; the match to TRBD2 covers 10 bases. With V trimmed by 1 base and J by 4 bases, 7 bases remained unmatched. The CDR3 is made up of 16 amino acids. The germline gives CDR1 SGHTA, CDR2 FQGNSA. Full variable domain (rest looked up from reference TRBV7-2 and TRBJ2-7): GAGVSQSPSNKVTEKGKDVELRCDPISGHTALYWYRQSLGQGLEFLIYFQGNSAPDKSGLPSDRFSAERTGGSVSTLTIQRTQQEDSAVYLCASSLETSGSLYEQYFGPGTRLTVT.